This passage covers 9 T cell receptor beta chains from one sample sequenced in a study of CD8 T cells in ankylosing spondylitis. What these receptors recognize is not known. TCRdb fed the 5' RACE reads into MiXCR, producing one record per CDR3 protein. Of more than 300,000 distinct CDR3 sequences detected, 6.5% to 10% appear once; the ten largest clones hold roughly 15%. Findings and caveats of the study: Made up of under ten highly homologous variants, a TCR beta motif appeared characteristic of ankylosing spondylitis blood.

What was sequenced was blood, either unsorted or a sorted T cell fraction (not recorded which). The receptors here all came from a male donor with ankylosing spondylitis.

As DNA, the CDR3 is TGCGCCAGCAGCCAGCACCCAGCGCCCATATACGAGCAGTACTTC. Translated, it gives CASSQHPAPIYEQYF. The V gene is TRBV4-3, the J gene TRBJ2-7; D uncertain. The CDR3 extends over 15 amino acids. Trimming stripped 3 bases from V and 4 bases from J, with 16 bases between. Germline lookup yields CDR1 LGHNA and CDR2 YSLEER.

The sample holds a few counts of this clonotype. The chain couples TRBV6-5 to TRBJ2-1; D is undetermined. CDR1 is MNHEY, CDR2 SVGAGI, per germline. CDR3 length: 14 amino acids. Deletions cut 2 bases from V and 6 bases from J, with 11 bases between. The CDR3 DNA reads TGTGCCAGCAGTTACGCCGGAGTCCCCAATGAGCAGTTCTTC. Translated: CASSYAGVPNEQFF.

The table lists this clonotype with a few counts. This chain connects TRBV6-4 to TRBJ2-5; D remains ambiguous. The germline V and J ends were trimmed by 9 bases and 5 bases, with 4 bases remaining between them. Germline-derived CDR1 and CDR2 are MRHNA and SNTAGT. This CDR3 comprises 9 residues. The CDR3 DNA sequence: TGTGCCAGAGAGGAGACCCAGTACTTC. Translating it yields CAREETQYF.

V and J are TRBV27 and TRBJ2-5; possible D gene TRBD1, 7 bases. Deletions cut 6 bases from V and 2 bases from J, with 16 bases between. This CDR3 spans 15 amino acids. CDR1 and CDR2 from the germline V gene are MNHEY and SMNVEV (reference sequence). The CDR3 loop reads CASSRGGGVQETQYF. The CDR3, as DNA: TGTGCCAGCAGCCGTGGAGGGGGCGTACAAGAGACCCAGTACTTC.

This clonotype was counted ten times or more. The chain links TRBV7-2 to TRBJ2-1; D is ambiguous. Germline V gives CDR1 SGHTA, CDR2 FQGNSA. This CDR3 has 12 amino acids. Trimming cost V 6 bases and J 7 bases, with 10 bases left between them. CDR3 in amino acids: CASSLHGNEQFF. The CDR3 DNA is TGTGCCAGCAGTTTACACGGGAATGAGCAGTTCTTC.

There are many counts of this clonotype. The genes are TRBV5-1 and TRBJ2-1; TRBD2 aligns across 9 bases. Germline-derived CDR1 and CDR2 are SGHRS and YFSETQ. The J segment lost 6 bases and the V segment lost 0 bases, leaving 10 bases of the junction unmatched. This CDR3 contains 17 residues. The CDR3 DNA reads TGCGCCAGCAGCTTGGCTTCTAGCGGGGAAATCTTCAATGAGCAGTTCTTC. This sequence encodes CASSLASSGEIFNEQFF.

Only a few counts were recorded for this clonotype. The chain links TRBV6-6 to TRBJ1-2; possibly TRBD1 for D (5 bases). CDR1 is MNHNY and CDR2 is SVGAGI in the germline V gene (reference sequence). CDR3 length: 12 amino acids. V was cut by 7 bases and J by 6 bases, with 12 bases left in between. CDR3 residues: CASTRVADGYTF. The CDR3 nucleotides read TGTGCCAGCACCAGGGTGGCCGATGGCTACACCTTC.

This clonotype has a count of ten or more. The V gene is TRBV9, the J gene TRBJ2-2, with a possible D match to TRBD1 (5 bases). CDR1 and CDR2 (germline): SGDLS, YYNGEE. V was shortened by 4 bases and J by 1 base, with 11 bases between the two germline ends. The CDR3 length is 15 residues. CDR3 coding DNA: TGTGCCAGCAGCAGACAGATTTTGAACACCGGGGAGCTGTTTTTT. Translating gives CASSRQILNTGELFF.

In its sample, this clonotype was seen a few times. The chain uses TRBV10-3 and TRBJ2-7; unclear D gene. CDR3 length equals 12 residues. Trimming took 3 bases from V and 4 from J, leaving 7 bases between them. Germline assignment: CDR1 ENHRY and CDR2 SYGVKD. The CDR3 coding sequence is TGTGCCATCAGTGATTTGGATTACGAGCAGTACTTC. Translation: CAISDLDYEQYF.